This T cell receptor beta chain emerged from a study of T cell responses to AZD1222 COVID-19 vaccine. Study-wide context: Second-dose timings of about 4 or about 12 weeks were pooled. Study results and limitations: Spike-specific TCR breadth rose after two AZD1222 doses, and depth rose as well. Clonal diversity was possibly underestimated, and the donors were mostly white British, with more females.

This clone was seen a handful of times. What it binds is not known. The CDR3 sequence is 14 residues long. Trimming cost V 6 bases and J 2 bases; bases outside gene matches: 7. Germline V gives CDR1 LGHNT, CDR2 FRNRAP. Measured with immunoSEQ multiplex PCR; TCRdb has only the in-frame clones, and not every one. The repertoire holds under 85,000 clones, with about 85% as singletons. This specimen consisted of peripheral blood, obtained on day 0 of AZD1222 vaccination. This TCR came from an adult in good health. The rearrangement joins TRBV12-5 to TRBJ2-7; 7 bases map to TRBD2. CDR3: CASGPSGNTYEQYF. In nucleotides, the CDR3 is TGTGCTAGTGGCCCGAGCGGGAACACCTACGAGCAGTACTTC.